Below, 9 T cell receptor beta chains from the same sample are listed, as sequenced in a study of T cells in Graves' hyperthyroidism and ophthalmopathy. RNA transcripts provided the source from which TCR beta CDR3 regions were amplified. Researchers ran a first-round RT-PCR on the TCR CDR3 using the HTBI primer set. TCRdb called the multiplex PCR reads again in MiXCR, with one record for every CDR3 protein. The sample lists more than 550,000 distinct CDR3 sequences, roughly a sixth seen once, with over 15% in the top ten. Input material: blood. The receptors derive from a woman aged 45-60 years with Graves' hyperthyroidism that later progressed to Graves' ophthalmopathy.

This clonotype was counted at least ten times. The chain couples TRBV18 to TRBJ1-3; 8 bases are a match to TRBD1. The V gene end was trimmed by 9 bases and the J gene end by 0 bases; junction bases not matched to a gene: 4. The V gene's germline CDR1 is KGHSH and CDR2 LQKENI. This CDR3 contains 14 residues. CDR3: CASGQGLSGNTIYF. The DNA for the CDR3 is TGTGCCAGTGGACAGGGCCTCTCTGGAAACACCATATATTTT.

CDR3 residues: CASRPATGASGTQYF. The CDR3 DNA is TGTGCCAGCAGACCTGCGACAGGGGCCTCCGGTACGCAGTATTTT. This chain links TRBV7-9 with TRBJ2-3, with 8 bases matching TRBD1. V dropped 6 bases and J dropped 8; count of bases not matched to a gene: 13. Germline V CDR1 and CDR2: SEHNR, FQNEAQ (reference sequence). The CDR3 runs to 15 residues.

This clonotype was seen more than once but under ten times. The chain is built from TRBV10-1 and TRBJ1-6; the D gene is possibly TRBD1 (5 bases). V lost 0 bases and J lost 10, with 13 bases in between. The CDR3 totals 15 residues. CDR1 is WNHNN, CDR2 SYGVQD, per germline (reference sequence). The CDR3 region is CASSESKGEGSPLHF. DNA for the CDR3: TGCGCCAGCAGTGAGTCGAAAGGAGAGGGGTCACCCCTCCACTTT.

This clonotype was seen ten or more times. The chain recombines TRBV5-1 with TRBJ1-1; possible D gene TRBD1, 6 bases. Trimming pared 4 bases from V and 1 base from J, leaving 14 bases between. The V gene's germline CDR1 is SGHRS and CDR2 YFSETQ. This CDR3 region has 15 residues. CDR3 sequence reads: CASSSTGSGNTEAFF. The CDR3 DNA sequence: TGCGCCAGCAGCAGTACAGGGTCGGGGAACACTGAAGCTTTCTTT.

This clonotype appeared a few times. The J gene is TRBJ1-1, the V gene TRBV10-3; D possibly corresponds to TRBD1 (5 bases). CDR1 ENHRY and CDR2 SYGVKD come from the germline V gene. The CDR3 length is 13 residues. V was trimmed by 10 bases and J by 0 bases, leaving 12 bases between them. As DNA, the CDR3 is TGTGCCACCTCGGGGCTTATGAACACTGAAGCTTTCTTT. Its translation is CATSGLMNTEAFF.

The V gene is TRBV3-1, the J gene TRBJ1-2; TRBD1 is a possible D gene (5 bases). The CDR3 covers 16 residues. Deletions cut 1 base from V and 6 bases from J, with 18 bases between. Germline CDR1 LGHDT, CDR2 YNNKEL (reference sequence). This chain's CDR3 is CASSQVPDGARDGYTF. The CDR3 DNA reads as TGTGCCAGCAGCCAAGTTCCCGACGGGGCGAGGGATGGCTACACCTTC.

A remark on this clonotype: The junction differs from germline at one of its ends, possibly a read error. The rearrangement uses TRBV30 and TRBJ1-4, with TRBD1 matching over 11 bases. CDR1 and CDR2 (germline): GTSNPN, SVGIG (reference sequence). The CDR3 runs 18 residues. As DNA, the CDR3 is TGTGCCTGGAGTGATATTCGAGGGACAGGGGGGATAAATGAAAGACTGTTTTTT. Translation gives CAWSDIRGTGGINERLFF.

About this clonotype: One end of the junction does not line up with germline, which may come from a read error. The V call is TRBV7-2, the J call TRBJ2-5, with D tentatively TRBD1 (6 bases). The CDR3 is 15 residues long. The germline CDR1 and CDR2 sequences are SGHTA and FQGNSA. This CDR3 is CASSSQGISQETQYF. DNA of the CDR3: TGCGCCAGCAGCTCCCAGGGGATTTCTCAAGAGACCCAGTACTTC. Full variable domain (remainder filled in from reference TRBV7-2 and TRBJ2-5): GAGVSQSPSNKVTEKGKDVELRCDPISGHTALYWYRQSLGQGLEFLIYFQGNSAPDKSGLPSDRFSAERTGGSVSTLTIQRTQQEDSAVYLCASSSQGISQETQYFGPGTRLLVL.

CDR3 region: CASSLSPRVDEQYF. CDR3 DNA: TGTGCCAGCAGCTTATCTCCGAGGGTAGACGAGCAGTACTTC. The V and J genes are TRBV7-8 and TRBJ2-7, with TRBD2 as a possible D gene (5 bases). Germline V gene sequence: CDR1 SGHVS, CDR2 FQNEAQ. V was shortened by 2 bases and J by 5 bases, with 13 bases between the two germline ends. This CDR3 comprises 14 residues.